The 10 T cell receptor beta chains below all came from one sample that was sequenced in a study of T cell responses to AZD1222 COVID-19 vaccine. Generated by immunoSEQ multiplex PCR, the TCRdb table keeps only in-frame clones and is missing some. The table shows some 150,000 clones, with approximately 85% occurring only once. The input for sequencing was peripheral blood, taken 28 days after the second dose of the MenACWY control vaccine. All receptors derive from an adult who received the MenACWY meningococcal vaccine as a control.

The chain is built from TRBV18 and TRBJ2-2; 7 bases are a match to TRBD1. The ends lost 0 bases at V and 2 bases at J; junction bases unmatched: 6. Germline V CDR1 and CDR2: KGHSH, LQKENI. There are 17 residues in the CDR3. The CDR3 spells CASSPPQQGSNTGELFF. The DNA for the CDR3 is TGTGCCAGCTCACCACCCCAACAGGGGTCCAACACCGGGGAGCTGTTTTTT.

This clone was observed a single time. The chain links TRBV5-1 to TRBJ2-3; tentative D call: TRBD1 (6 bases). The CDR3 has 16 residues. The V gene lost 0 bases and the J gene lost 2 bases, with 13 bases spanning the gap. Per the germline V gene, CDR1 is SGHRS and CDR2 is YFSETQ. The CDR3 DNA follows: TGCGCCAGCAGCTTGGCCGGGACATCGTCCACAGATACGCAGTATTTT. This encodes CASSLAGTSSTDTQYF.

CDR3 amino acids: CASSSGRTKGEQFF. The CDR3 DNA is TGTGCCAGCAGCTCGGGCCGTACGAAGGGTGAGCAGTTCTTC. V is TRBV7-8 and J is TRBJ2-1, with unresolved D. The CDR3 spans 14 residues. In germline, CDR1 is SGHVS, CDR2 FQNEAQ. Trimming pared 4 bases from V and 9 bases from J, leaving 16 bases between.

The genes are TRBV7-9 and TRBJ1-1; 7 bases align to TRBD1. The germline V gene encodes CDR1 SEHNR and CDR2 FQNEAQ (reference sequence). The CDR3 extends over 17 amino acids. V was clipped by 0 bases and J by 0 bases; unmatched bases: 7. DNA of the CDR3: TGTGCCAGCAGCTTAGCGCTCGGGGGACAGATGAACACTGAAGCTTTCTTT. Translating it yields CASSLALGGQMNTEAFF.

This clone was seen only a few times. The chain couples TRBV5-8 to TRBJ1-5; no definite D call. Looked up from germline, CDR1 is SGHTS and CDR2 is YDEGEE. The length of the CDR3 is 15 residues. Deletions cut 5 bases from V and 1 base from J, with 13 bases between. The CDR3 DNA follows: TGTGCCAGCAGTCAAACTCCGGAGAGCAATCAGCCCCAGCATTTT. Translated: CASSQTPESNQPQHF.

The chain has TRBV27 and TRBJ2-2, with TRBD1 identical over 8 bases. The germline V gene has CDR1 MNHEY and CDR2 SMNVEV (reference sequence). J was trimmed by 3 bases and V by 7 bases; bases with no gene match: 16. The CDR3 is 18 residues long. CDR3 amino acids: CASTPYATGEGDTGELFF. CDR3 DNA: TGTGCCAGCACGCCATACGCGACAGGGGAAGGGGACACCGGGGAGCTGTTTTTT.

The chain combines TRBV12-3 or TRBV12-4 with TRBJ1-1; the D gene is possibly TRBD1 (6 bases). The CDR3 sequence is 13 residues long. V lost 5 bases and J lost 4, with 11 bases in between. CDR3 coding DNA: TGTGCCAGCAGTCCAGGGGCGGTCACTGAAGCTTTCTTT. It codes for CASSPGAVTEAFF.

V usage is TRBV10-1 and J usage is TRBJ2-2; D gene ambiguous. Germline values: CDR1 WNHNN, CDR2 SYGVQD (reference sequence). Deletions cut 5 bases from V and 4 bases from J, with 5 bases between. The CDR3 length is 12 residues. CDR3 in DNA: TGCGCCAGCAGTTCCCCCACCGGGGAGCTGTTTTTT. Its protein is CASSSPTGELFF.

The chain uses TRBV18 and TRBJ1-3, with D hard to call. With 8 bases removed from V and 0 bases from J, the gap between germline ends came to 8 bases. This CDR3 is 13 amino acids long. The germline V gene has CDR1 KGHSH and CDR2 LQKENI. The CDR3 region is CASPANSGNTIYF. The CDR3 DNA sequence: TGTGCCAGCCCAGCCAACTCTGGAAACACCATATATTTT.

V and J are TRBV11-3 and TRBJ2-7; D is possibly TRBD1 (6 bases). Looked up from germline, CDR1 is SGHNT and CDR2 is YENEEA. V was shortened by 3 bases and J by 1 base, with 10 bases between the two germline ends. CDR3 length: 14 amino acids. CDR3 nucleotide sequence: TGTGCCAGCAGCTTCGTACAGGGTTCCTACGAGCAGTACTTC. Translating gives CASSFVQGSYEQYF.